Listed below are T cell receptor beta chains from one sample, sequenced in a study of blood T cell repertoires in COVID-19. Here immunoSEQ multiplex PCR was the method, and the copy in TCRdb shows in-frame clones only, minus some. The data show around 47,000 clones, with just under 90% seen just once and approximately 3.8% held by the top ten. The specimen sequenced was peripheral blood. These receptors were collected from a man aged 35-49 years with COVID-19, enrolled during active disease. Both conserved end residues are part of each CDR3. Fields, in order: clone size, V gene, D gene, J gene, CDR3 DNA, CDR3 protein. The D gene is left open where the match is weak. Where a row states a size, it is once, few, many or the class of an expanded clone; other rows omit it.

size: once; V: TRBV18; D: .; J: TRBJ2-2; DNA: TGTGCCAGCTCATTCGGGAGTCTAAGGGAGCTGTTTTTT; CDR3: CASSFGSLRELFF
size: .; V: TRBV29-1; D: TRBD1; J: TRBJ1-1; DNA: TGCAGCGCGTTGGGACAGGGAAGGGTCACTGAAGCTTTCTTT; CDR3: CSALGQGRVTEAFF
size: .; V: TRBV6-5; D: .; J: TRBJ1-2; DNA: TGTGCCAGCAGCCTCCGCGGCAGTGGAGACTATGGCTACACCTTC; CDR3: CASSLRGSGDYGYTF
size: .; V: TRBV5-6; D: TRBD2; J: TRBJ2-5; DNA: TGTGCCAGCAGCTCAGTAGCGGGAAAAGAGACCCAGTACTTC; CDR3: CASSSVAGKETQYF
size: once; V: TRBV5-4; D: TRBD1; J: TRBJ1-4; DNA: TGTGCCAGCAGCCCCAGGGGGACTAATGAAAAACTGTTTTTT; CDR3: CASSPRGTNEKLFF
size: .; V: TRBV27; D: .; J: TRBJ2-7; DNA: TGTGCCAGCAGTTTATTTGGAGGGGCCTACGAGCAGTACTTC; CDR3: CASSLFGGAYEQYF
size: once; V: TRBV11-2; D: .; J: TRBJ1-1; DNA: TGTGCCAGCAGCTTAGATCTCTCCACTGAAGCTTTCTTT; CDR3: CASSLDLSTEAFF
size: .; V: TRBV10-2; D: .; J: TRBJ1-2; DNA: TGCGCCAGCAGTGCGGGGAGGCCTTTTATCAACTATGGCTACACCTTC; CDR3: CASSAGRPFINYGYTF
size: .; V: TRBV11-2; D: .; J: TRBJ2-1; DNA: TGTGCCAGCAGCCAAGACCTAACCGGGATATTGTTCTTC; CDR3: CASSQDLTGILFF
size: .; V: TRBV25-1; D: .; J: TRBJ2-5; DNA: TGTGCCAGCAGTGAATGGGGCCTAGAGACCCAGTACTTC; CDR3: CASSEWGLETQYF
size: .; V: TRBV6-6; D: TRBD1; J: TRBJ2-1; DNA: TGTGCCAGCAGTCTAAGTTCCGGGGGACAGGGGTACAATGAGCAGTTCTTC; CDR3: CASSLSSGGQGYNEQFF
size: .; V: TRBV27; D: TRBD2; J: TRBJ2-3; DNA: TGTGCCAGCAGCGACGGAACTAGCGGGACAGATACGCAGTATTTT; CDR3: CASSDGTSGTDTQYF
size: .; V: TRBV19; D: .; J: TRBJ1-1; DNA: TGTGCCAGTAGTCGATATGTACAGTCAAACACTGAAGCTTTCTTT; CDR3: CASSRYVQSNTEAFF
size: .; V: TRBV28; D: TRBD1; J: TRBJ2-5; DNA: TGTGCCAGCAGCTACCTTGGGGGCCGGGACAGGGGGGTCGGAGAGACCCAGTACTTC; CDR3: CASSYLGGRDRGVGETQYF
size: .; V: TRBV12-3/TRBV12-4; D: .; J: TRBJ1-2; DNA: TGTGCCAGCAGTCAGGGTCTCTCCTATGGCTACACCTTC; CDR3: CASSQGLSYGYTF
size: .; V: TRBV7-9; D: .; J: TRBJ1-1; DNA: TGTGCCAGCAGCCCCCCGTTGAACACTGAAGCTTTCTTT; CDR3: CASSPPLNTEAFF
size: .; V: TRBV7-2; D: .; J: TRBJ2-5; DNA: TGTGCCAGCAGCTTTCGACTTACCGGGACTCCGCTCCAAGAGACCCAGTACTTC; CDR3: CASSFRLTGTPLQETQYF
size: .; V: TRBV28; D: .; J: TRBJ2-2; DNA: TGTGCCACCTCCAGACTGACTTGGAACACCGGGGAGCTGTTTTTT; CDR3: CATSRLTWNTGELFF
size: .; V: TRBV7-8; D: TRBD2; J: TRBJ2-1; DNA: TGTGCCAGCAGCTTAGTAGCGGGGGACAATGAGCAGTTCTTC; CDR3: CASSLVAGDNEQFF
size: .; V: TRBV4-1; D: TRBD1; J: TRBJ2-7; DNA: TGCGCCAGCAGCCAAACCGGGACAGGGTTCTACGAGCAGTACTTC; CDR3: CASSQTGTGFYEQYF
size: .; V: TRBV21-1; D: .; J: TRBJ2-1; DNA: TGTGCCAGCAGCAAAGCTGACCGGGGTGGGAATGAGCAGTTCTTC; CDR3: CASSKADRGGNEQFF
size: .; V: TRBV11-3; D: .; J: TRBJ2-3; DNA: TGTGCCAGCAGCTTAGGGGCGGGTGGCACAGATACGCAGTATTTT; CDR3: CASSLGAGGTDTQYF
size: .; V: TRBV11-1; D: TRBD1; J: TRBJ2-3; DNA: TGTGCTAGCAGCTTAGCAGGGGGCGCAGATACGCAGTATTTT; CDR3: CASSLAGGADTQYF
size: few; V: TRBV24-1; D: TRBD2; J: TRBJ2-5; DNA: TGTGCCACCAGTGGGACTAGCGGGGGGTCCCTCGGGACCCAGTACTTC; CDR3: CATSGTSGGSLGTQYF
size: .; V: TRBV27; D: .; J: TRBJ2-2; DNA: TGTGCCAGCTCAAACGGACAGAACACCGGGGAGCTGTTTTTT; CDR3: CASSNGQNTGELFF
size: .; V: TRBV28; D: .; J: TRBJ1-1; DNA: TGTGCCAGCAGGTCGGGAGAAGCTTTCTTT; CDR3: CASRSGEAFF
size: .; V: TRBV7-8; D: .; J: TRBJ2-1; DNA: TGTGCCAGCAGCCCAAGAGGGTCCTTCTCCTACAATGAGCAGTTCTTC; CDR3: CASSPRGSFSYNEQFF
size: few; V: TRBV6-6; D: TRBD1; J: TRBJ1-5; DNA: TGTGCCAGCAGTCCTGCAGGGGGAGAACAGCCCCAGCATTTT; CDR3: CASSPAGGEQPQHF
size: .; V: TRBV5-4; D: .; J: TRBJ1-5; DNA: TGTGCCAGCAGCTTGGAAGTCGAGCAGGGCGGCCAGCCCCAGCATTTT; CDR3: CASSLEVEQGGQPQHF
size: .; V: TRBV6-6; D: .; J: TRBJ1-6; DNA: TGTGCCAGCACTCAGGGGAATTCACCCCTCCACTTT; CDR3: CASTQGNSPLHF
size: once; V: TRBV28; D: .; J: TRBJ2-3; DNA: TGTGCCAGCAGTCGCCGGACTGGAGATACGCAGTATTTT; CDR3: CASSRRTGDTQYF
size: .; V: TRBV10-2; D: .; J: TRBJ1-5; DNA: TGCGCCAGCATGCGGGGAGAGGACCAGCCCCAGCATTTT; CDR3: CASMRGEDQPQHF
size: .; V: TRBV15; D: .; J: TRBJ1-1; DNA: TGTGCCACCAGCGACCGGGTTAACACTGAAGCTTTCTTT; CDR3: CATSDRVNTEAFF
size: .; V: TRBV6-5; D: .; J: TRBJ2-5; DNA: TGTGCCAGCAGCGCGGGATGGGAAGGAGAGACCCAGTACTTC; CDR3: CASSAGWEGETQYF
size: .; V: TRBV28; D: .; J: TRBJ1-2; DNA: TGTGCCAGCAGTCTAGGGAGTTTTGGCTACACCTTC; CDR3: CASSLGSFGYTF
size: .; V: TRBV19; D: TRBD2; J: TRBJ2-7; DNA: TGTGCCAGTTCCCAGCTAGCGGGAGGGACCTACGAGCAGTACTTC; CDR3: CASSQLAGGTYEQYF
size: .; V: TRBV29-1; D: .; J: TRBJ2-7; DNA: TGCAGCGTCGAAGGAGACAGGTCCTACGAGCAGTACTTC; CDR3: CSVEGDRSYEQYF
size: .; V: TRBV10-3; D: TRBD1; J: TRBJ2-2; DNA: TGTGCCATCATGCGCACACAGGGGACCGGGGAGCTGTTTTTT; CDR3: CAIMRTQGTGELFF
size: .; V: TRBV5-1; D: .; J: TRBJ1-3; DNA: TGCGCCAGCAGCTTGACAAACTCTGGAAACACCATATATTTT; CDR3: CASSLTNSGNTIYF
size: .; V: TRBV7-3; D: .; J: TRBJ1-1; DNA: TGTGCCAGCAGCTTAATGGCGGGGAACACTGAAGCTTTCTTT; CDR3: CASSLMAGNTEAFF
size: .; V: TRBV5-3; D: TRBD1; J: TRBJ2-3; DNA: TGTGCCAGAAGCGAGACAGGGGTGGACACAGATACGCAGTATTTT; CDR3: CARSETGVDTDTQYF
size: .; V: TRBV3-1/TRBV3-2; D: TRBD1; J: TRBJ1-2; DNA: TGTGCCAGCAGCCAAGCGCCAGGGGGCCTTTATGGCTACACCTTC; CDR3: CASSQAPGGLYGYTF
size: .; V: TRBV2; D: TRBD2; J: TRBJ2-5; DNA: TGTGCCAGCGGCCAGGCGGGGCGGGAGTATTCGGAGACCCAGTACTTC; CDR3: CASGQAGREYSETQYF
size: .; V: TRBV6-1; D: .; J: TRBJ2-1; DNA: TGTGCCAGCAGTGTCGACCAGGTGGCGACGTGGTCGAATGAGCAGTTCTTC; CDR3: CASSVDQVATWSNEQFF
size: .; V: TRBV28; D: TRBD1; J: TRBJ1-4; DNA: TGTGCCAGCCGAACAGGGGTGGATGAAAAACTGTTTTTT; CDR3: CASRTGVDEKLFF
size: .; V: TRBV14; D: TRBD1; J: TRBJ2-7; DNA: TGTGCCAGCGCTAGGGGGACAGGGCCCTACGAGCAGTACTTC; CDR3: CASARGTGPYEQYF
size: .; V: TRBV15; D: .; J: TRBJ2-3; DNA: TGTGCCACCAGCAGAGATGTCGGCACAGATACGCAGTATTTT; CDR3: CATSRDVGTDTQYF
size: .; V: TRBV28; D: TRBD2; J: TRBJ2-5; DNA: TGTGCCAGCAGTCCCCTGACTAGCGGGGGGGCGGAGACCCAGTACTTC; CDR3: CASSPLTSGGAETQYF
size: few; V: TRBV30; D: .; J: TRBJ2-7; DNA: TGTGCCTGGAGCGGACAGTCCTACGAGCAGTACTTC; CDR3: CAWSGQSYEQYF
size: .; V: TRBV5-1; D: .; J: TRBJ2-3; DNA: TGCGCCAGCAGCTTGGGCGAGGGAACAGATACGCAGTATTTT; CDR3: CASSLGEGTDTQYF
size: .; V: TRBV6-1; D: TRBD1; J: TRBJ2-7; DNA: TGTGCCAGCAGTGATGGTGGTGGGCCAGGGGGCTACGAGCAGTACTTC; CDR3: CASSDGGGPGGYEQYF
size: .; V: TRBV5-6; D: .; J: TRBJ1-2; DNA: TGTGCCAGCAGCTTGTCCACAGGTCTGGACTATGGCTACACCTTC; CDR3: CASSLSTGLDYGYTF
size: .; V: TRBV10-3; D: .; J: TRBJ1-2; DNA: TGTGCCATCAGTGAAGGCAGGGAACGTGGCTACACCTTC; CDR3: CAISEGRERGYTF
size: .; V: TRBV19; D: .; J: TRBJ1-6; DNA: TGTGCCAGTAGTATTGGCCAGGCTAATTCACCCCTCCACTTT; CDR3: CASSIGQANSPLHF
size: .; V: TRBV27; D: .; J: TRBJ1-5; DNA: TGTGCCAGCGGGGGGGGCCGGGACCGTCAGCCCCAGCATTTT; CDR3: CASGGGRDRQPQHF
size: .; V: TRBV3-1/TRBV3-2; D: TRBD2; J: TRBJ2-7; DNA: TGTGCCAGCAGCCCCCTAGCGGAAAGCTCCTACGAGCAGTACTTC; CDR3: CASSPLAESSYEQYF